These T cell receptor beta chains were read from a single sample in a study of post-analysis software for immune sequencing data. In TCRdb, the PCR reads were re-called with MiXCR into one record per CDR3 protein. The table records about 500,000 distinct CDR3 sequences, roughly 45% of them present only once. Sequences were obtained from blood. The receptors stem from a girl aged 10 to 17 with multiple sclerosis. CDR3s include the opening cysteine and the closing phenylalanine or tryptophan. Fields, in order: V gene, J gene, CDR3 protein.

TRBV28	TRBJ1-6	CASSLVNDSPLHF
TRBV29-1	TRBJ2-5	CSVDTLREETQYF
TRBV7-2	TRBJ2-1	CASSLGLAGDWSSYNEQFF
TRBV10-3	TRBJ2-7	CAISEMGVEQYF
TRBV7-9	TRBJ1-1	CASSLGTAAFF
TRBV6-6	TRBJ1-2	CASSYRDGSGLSYGYTF
TRBV4-3	TRBJ2-6	CASSPDGYPSGANVLTF
TRBV6-5	TRBJ2-6	CASSYSPTAGANVLTF
TRBV7-6	TRBJ2-1	CASSLYSGTYNEQFF
TRBV9	TRBJ2-7	CASSDGASYEQYF
TRBV7-8	TRBJ2-4	CVSSTPVTVAGELPGNIQCF
TRBV4-2	TRBJ2-7	CASSQDRGTGYLGAIEQYF
TRBV20-1	TRBJ2-1	CSARDRENNEQFF
TRBV7-2	TRBJ2-3	CASSPPASTDTQYF
TRBV5-1	TRBJ2-1	CASNRGQENEQFF
TRBV12-3/TRBV12-4	TRBJ2-5	CASSLPLPRIRNETQYF
TRBV12-3/TRBV12-4	TRBJ1-2	CASSSGAEGYTF
TRBV10-3	TRBJ1-5	CAPWSGGNQPQHF
TRBV20-1	TRBJ2-5	CSARGGDQKETQYF
TRBV20-1	TRBJ2-7	CSAKEGLAGYSPRFHEQYF
TRBV12-3/TRBV12-4	TRBJ1-2	CASSNTGGGGYTF
TRBV10-3	TRBJ2-3	CAIKGLGTGGTDTQYF
TRBV29-1	TRBJ2-7	CSVEGTFEQYF
TRBV5-1	TRBJ2-2	CASSSEGNTGELFF
TRBV7-6	TRBJ2-5	CASSLLGGGRAEETQYF
TRBV6-5	TRBJ2-1	CASSLRPGTGYNEQFF
TRBV29-1	TRBJ2-5	CSVERGRQETQYF
TRBV12-3/TRBV12-4	TRBJ2-1	CASNRAGQVYNEQFF
TRBV20-1	TRBJ2-4	CSALGQRKNIQYF
TRBV12-3/TRBV12-4	TRBJ2-1	CASSSRAAGGHNEQFF
TRBV9	TRBJ1-6	CAGSLGLTNSPLHF
TRBV10-3	TRBJ2-7	CAISPRDGYYEQYF
TRBV20-1	TRBJ2-1	CSARGTSGRSMQFF
TRBV14	TRBJ1-1	CASSQGRGWNTEAFF
TRBV2	TRBJ2-7	CASSDRLALLYEQYF
TRBV29-1	TRBJ2-6	CSVWGEGSGANVLTF
TRBV15	TRBJ1-6	CATSRDPQLNSPLHF
TRBV5-1	TRBJ2-1	CASSLAGADYNEQFF
TRBV27	TRBJ2-7	CATPTTRDKEDYEQYF
TRBV14	TRBJ2-1	CASSQVQELFRNEQFF